This T cell receptor beta chain came from a study of HIV-infected patients and healthy controls. About the study: The CD4:CD8 ratio increased slightly in early therapy, but CD8 counts showed no consistent change. Study-level points and caveats: MAIT alpha-chain CDR3s were frequent in healthy controls, depleted in HIV+. Treated samples reflected only about three months of therapy, arguably too short to observe immune reconstitution.

Follow-up blood was drawn about 14 weeks, roughly three months, after antiretroviral therapy began. No cell fractionation was done, so the repertoire covers all unsorted peripheral blood T cells. An approximately 2.5 ml peripheral blood sample was taken for RNA. cDNA was made from about 500 ng RNA using alpha and beta constant primers. Each of the alpha and beta chains got its own library through chain-specific third strand synthesis with indices. Using its own MiXCR run on the 5' RACE reads, TCRdb lists one record per CDR3 protein. Of about 14,000 distinct CDR3 sequences in the sample, 10% to 15% were seen once. The table lists this clonotype with many counts. Its target is unknown. This material consisted of blood, taken during antiretroviral therapy. The receptor's source is an adult with HIV infection. The donor label of this sample is uncertain.

The CDR3: CASSQEGGQETQYF. The CDR3 DNA is TGCGCCAGCAGCCAAGAAGGGGGACAAGAGACCCAGTACTTC. The chain is built from TRBV4-1 and TRBJ2-5; D might be TRBD1 (6 bases). Trimming stripped 0 bases from V and 2 bases from J, with 7 bases between. The CDR3 length is 14 residues. The germline V gene has CDR1 MGHRA and CDR2 YSYEKL.